This entry lists 8 T cell receptor beta chains sequenced from one sample in a study of Tregs in tolerant kidney transplant recipients. This table comes from immunoSEQ multiplex PCR, and its TCRdb copy is limited to in-frame clones, with some not included. The sample holds some 90,000 clones, 85% to 95% seen once. The sample was CD8+ T cells from blood. These receptors originate from a human donor in good health.

The chain employs TRBV7-9 and TRBJ2-5, with D perhaps matching TRBD1 (5 bases). Trimming cost V 2 bases and J 5 bases, with 12 bases left between them. The CDR3 has 14 amino acids. Germline V lookup: CDR1 SEHNR, CDR2 FQNEAQ (reference sequence). As DNA, the CDR3 is TGTGCCAGCAGCTTATCAGGGCCCGTGGAGACCCAGTACTTC. Translated, it gives CASSLSGPVETQYF.

The chain couples TRBV6-5 to TRBJ2-7; 7 bases align to TRBD1. This CDR3 region has 14 residues. Trimming at V came to 5 bases and at J to 4 bases, leaving 8 bases not matched to a gene. The germline V gene encodes CDR1 MNHEY and CDR2 SVGAGI. CDR3 sequence reads: CASSSGQVGYEQYF. The CDR3 bases are TGTGCCAGCAGTAGCGGACAGGTGGGGTACGAGCAGTACTTC.

V gene TRBV5-8 combines with J gene TRBJ1-4, with D uncertain. V gave up 7 bases and J gave up 8 bases, with 15 bases separating them. This CDR3 is 13 amino acids long. The germline CDR1 and CDR2 sequences are SGHTS and YDEGEE. CDR3 in DNA: TGTGCCAGCCCCCTAAGGGATCGGGAAAAACTGTTTTTT. This translates into CASPLRDREKLFF. The complete variable domain, with remaining parts taken from reference TRBV5-8 and TRBJ1-4, reads EAGVTQSPTHLIKTRGQQATLRCSPISGHTSVYWYQQALGLGLQFLLWYDEGEERNRGNFPPRFSGRQFPNYSSELNVNALELEDSALYLCASPLRDREKLFFGSGTQLSVL.

CDR3 nucleotides: TGCGCCAGCAGCCAAGACCGGGACTACGAGCAGTACTTC. Amino acid sequence: CASSQDRDYEQYF. This chain uses TRBV4-1 with TRBJ2-7; tentative D call: TRBD2 (5 bases). V lost 0 bases to trimming and J lost 3 bases, with 6 bases between them. Germline lookup yields CDR1 MGHRA and CDR2 YSYEKL. This CDR3 is built from 13 residues.

V is TRBV23-1 and J is TRBJ1-2; TRBD1 might be the D (5 bases). TRBV23-1 is labeled an ORF, and its function is uncertain. The CDR3 consists of 15 residues. Trimming pared 7 bases from V and 5 bases from J, leaving 20 bases between. The CDR3 nucleotides read TGCGCCAGCAAGTTGGCAGGGCCTGCCAGGTATGGCTACACCTTC. Translation: CASKLAGPARYGYTF.

The chain uses TRBV2 and TRBJ1-2, with TRBD1 matching over 8 bases. CDR3 length equals 14 residues. Trimming cost V 6 bases and J 4 bases; bases outside gene matches: 7. The germline CDR1 and CDR2 sequences are SNHLY and FYNNEI. The CDR3 loop reads CASRSQGAGYGYTF. In DNA, the CDR3 is TGTGCCAGCAGGAGCCAGGGGGCTGGCTATGGCTACACCTTC.

CDR3 sequence: CASSGVRYGYTF. The CDR3 region has the DNA TGTGCCAGCAGTGGGGTCCGCTATGGCTACACCTTC. The chain couples TRBV2 to TRBJ1-2; no reliable D call. Germline V lookup: CDR1 SNHLY, CDR2 FYNNEI. V lost 4 bases, J lost 4 bases, and 7 bases lay in between. This CDR3 has 12 amino acids.

The chain carries TRBV2 and TRBJ2-7, with 12 bases that match TRBD1. The CDR3 is made up of 16 amino acids. Looked up from germline, CDR1 is SNHLY and CDR2 is FYNNEI. V gave up 3 bases and J gave up 4 bases; unmatched junction bases: 7. CDR3 in amino acids: CASSEGPGQGAYEQYF. The DNA of the CDR3 is TGTGCCAGCAGTGAGGGTCCGGGACAGGGGGCGTACGAGCAGTACTTC.